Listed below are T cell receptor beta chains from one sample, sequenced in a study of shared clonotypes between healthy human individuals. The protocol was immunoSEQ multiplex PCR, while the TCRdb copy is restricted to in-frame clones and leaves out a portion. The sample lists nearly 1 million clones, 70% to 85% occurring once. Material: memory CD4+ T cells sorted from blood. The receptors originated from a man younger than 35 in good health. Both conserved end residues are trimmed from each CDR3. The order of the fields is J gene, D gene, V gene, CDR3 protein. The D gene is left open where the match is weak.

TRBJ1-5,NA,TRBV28,ASSWRPNNQPQH
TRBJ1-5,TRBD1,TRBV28,ASGTGGGNQPQH
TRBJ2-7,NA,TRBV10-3,AISESGAGSYEQY
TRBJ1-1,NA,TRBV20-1,SASKVGAF
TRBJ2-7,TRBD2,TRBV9,ASSALAGVPYEQY
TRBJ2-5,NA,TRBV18,ASSPNRGEQETQY
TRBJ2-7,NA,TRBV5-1,ASSPQASYEQY
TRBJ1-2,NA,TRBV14,ASSQASGNSGYT
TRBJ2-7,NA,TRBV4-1,ASSQPGGPNEQY
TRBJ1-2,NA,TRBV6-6,ASSRTPGRTDGYT
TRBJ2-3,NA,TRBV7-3,ASSLRGDPTDTQY
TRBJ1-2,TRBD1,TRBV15,ATSRDISGQGSYT
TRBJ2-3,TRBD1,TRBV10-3,AISEGTGATDTQY
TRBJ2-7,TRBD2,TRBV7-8,ASSSQTSVGREQY
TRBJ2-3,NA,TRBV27,ASSLGAWSDTQY
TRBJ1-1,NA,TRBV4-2,ASSQPRALGNTEAF
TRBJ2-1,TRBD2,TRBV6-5,ASSSTLAGGYNEQF
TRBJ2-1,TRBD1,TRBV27,ASSFGTVNNEQF
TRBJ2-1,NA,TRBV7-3,ASSPDLSYNEQF
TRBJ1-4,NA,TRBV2,ASSEQGRDEKLF
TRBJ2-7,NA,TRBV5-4,ASSLYSYEQY
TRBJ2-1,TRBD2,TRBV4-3,ASSQGGTSGLSYNEQF
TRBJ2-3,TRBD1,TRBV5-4,ASRRDRGRADTQY
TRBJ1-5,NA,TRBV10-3,AINQPQH
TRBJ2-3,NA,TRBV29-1,SVDYRGRMGDTQY
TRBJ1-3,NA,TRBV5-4,ASSLAAGVSGNTIY
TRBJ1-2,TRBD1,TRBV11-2,ASSRTLTGDGYT
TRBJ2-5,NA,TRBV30,AWSPPVGAQY
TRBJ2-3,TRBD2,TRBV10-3,AISPGREWDTQY
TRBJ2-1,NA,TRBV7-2,ASSSTGARHNEQF
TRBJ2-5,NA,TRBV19,ASSTPSGAAETQY
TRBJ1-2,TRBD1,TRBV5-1,ASREGTQGARGYT
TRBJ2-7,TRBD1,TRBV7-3,ASSSPGQTCEQY
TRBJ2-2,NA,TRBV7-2,ASSLLGVGELF
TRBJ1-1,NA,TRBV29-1,SADRNTEAF